These T cell receptor beta chains were read from a single sample in a study of Ad26.COV2.S vaccination and SARS-CoV-2 variants. Assay used: immunoSEQ multiplex PCR; TCRdb lists only in-frame clones, some missing. The table shows 350,000 to 500,000 clones, with about nine tenths occurring only once. The sequencing here drew on peripheral blood, taken in a trial of Ad26.COV2.S vaccine versus placebo. The receptors stem from a person aged 18-60 years who received the Ad26.COV2.S COVID-19 vaccine or a placebo. The CDR3 runs from the conserved cysteine through the conserved F or W.

>16|TRBJ2-6|TRBV29-1
CSVPYRGISGANVLTF
>17|TRBJ2-1|TRBV18
CASSPPSAGGPANEQFF
>13|TRBJ2-3|TRBV7-9
CASSMGQGNTQYF
>18|TRBJ2-1|TRBV27
CASSSIPGRVSSYNEQFF
>16|TRBJ2-3|TRBV7-2
CASSLLQGANTDTQYF
>15|TRBJ1-2|TRBV28
CASSSPGGGPYGYTF
>13|TRBJ2-5|TRBV18
CASSPGAQETQYF
>16|TRBJ2-3|TRBV6-5
CASSYFLGQSTDTQYF
>14|TRBJ1-1|TRBV27
CASSLRPGQGGTFF
>15|TRBJ1-6|TRBV6-2/TRBV6-3
CASSPLGGANSPLHF
>15|TRBJ2-3|TRBV5-1
CASSLGTSVTDTQYF
>17|TRBJ1-1|TRBV24-1
CATSDLREEIMNTEAFF
>15|TRBJ1-2|TRBV3-1/TRBV3-2
CASSREGAQGYGYTF